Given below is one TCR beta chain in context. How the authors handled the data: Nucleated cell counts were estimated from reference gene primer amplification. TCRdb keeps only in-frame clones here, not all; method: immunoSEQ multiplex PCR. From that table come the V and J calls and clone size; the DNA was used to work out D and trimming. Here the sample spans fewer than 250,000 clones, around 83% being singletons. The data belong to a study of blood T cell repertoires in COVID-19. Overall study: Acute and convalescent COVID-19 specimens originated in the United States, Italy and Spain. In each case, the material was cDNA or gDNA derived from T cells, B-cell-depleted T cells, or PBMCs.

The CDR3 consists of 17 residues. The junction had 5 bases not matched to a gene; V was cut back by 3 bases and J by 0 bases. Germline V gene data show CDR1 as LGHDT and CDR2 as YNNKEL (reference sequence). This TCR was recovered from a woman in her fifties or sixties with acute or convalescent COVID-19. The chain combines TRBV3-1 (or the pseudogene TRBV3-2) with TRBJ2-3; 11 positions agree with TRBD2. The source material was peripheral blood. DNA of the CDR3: TGTGCCAGCAGCCAGAGGGGACTAGCGGCTAGCACAGATACGCAGTATTTT. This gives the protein CASSQRGLAASTDTQYF.